The entry below describes one T cell receptor beta chain. The antigen is undetermined. The data were obtained in a study of tumor-infiltrating lymphocytes in primary liver carcinoma. Across the whole study: The study included patients who were men and women aged 30 to 69 years. Study-wide points: Tumor-blood pairs (like tumor-adjacent pairs) overlapped less than tumor region pairs did.

Investigators took RNA and DNA out together from about 21-30 mg of unsorted bulk tissue. With around 490 ng total RNA as template and a constant-region primer, TCR beta cDNA was made. Generation of the TCR beta libraries relied on three nested multiplex PCR rounds using slightly modified ARM-PCR. TRBV1-TRBV30 forward and Cbeta reverse primers drove the first two roughly 10-cycle rounds. TCRdb passed the multiplex PCR reads through MiXCR, listing each CDR3 protein once. This sample has around 120,000 distinct CDR3 sequences, with around two thirds found just once. V lost 9 bases and J lost 8, with 19 bases in between. From germline, CDR1 is SGHAT and CDR2 FQNNGV. The CDR3 totals 14 residues.

This receptor was identified in a woman aged 55-69 years with primary liver carcinoma and hepatitis B virus infection. This chain connects TRBV11-2 to TRBJ1-4; D unresolved. Sequencing was performed on liver tumor tissue from sampling region 1. Documented subset: tumor region T1, superior pole. In DNA form, the CDR3 reads TGTGCCAGTAGCGCAGTATTCACGCCCGAAAAACTGTTTTTT. Amino acid sequence: CASSAVFTPEKLFF.